The 20 T cell receptor beta chains listed next were all sequenced from one sample in a study of T cell changes during pregnancy in multiple sclerosis. The table came from immunoSEQ multiplex PCR; TCRdb's copy has only in-frame clones and leaves some out. Of 30,000 to 40,000 clones listed, about 90% are singletons. The specimen comprised CD4+ T cells from peripheral blood mononuclear cells, sampled before pregnancy. All receptors derive from a female donor with multiple sclerosis, enrolled in a pregnancy study.

The chain uses TRBV10-3 and TRBJ1-1, with 7 bases matching TRBD1. V shed 10 bases and J 4 bases; nucleotides not matched to a gene: 6. This CDR3 is 12 amino acids long. Germline-derived CDR1 and CDR2 are ENHRY and SYGVKD. In DNA, the CDR3 is TGTGCCACCGTAGCAGGGGGCACTGAAGCTTTCTTT. Its protein product is CATVAGGTEAFF.

This clone was detected only a few times. The chain has TRBV28 and TRBJ1-1, with a possible D match to TRBD1 (5 bases). V was clipped by 7 bases and J by 0 bases, with 15 bases between them. Germline CDR1 is MDHEN and CDR2 is SYDVKM. The CDR3 sequence is 15 residues long. The CDR3 is CASTLGTPMNTEAFF. CDR3 bases: TGTGCCAGCACCCTGGGGACTCCTATGAACACTGAAGCTTTCTTT.

The chain carries TRBV2 and TRBJ2-7, with 8 nucleotides matching TRBD1. CDR3 length: 15 amino acids. V was clipped by 9 bases and J by 3 bases; unmatched bases: 13. The germline gives CDR1 SNHLY, CDR2 FYNNEI. CDR3 in DNA: TGTGCCAGTCTCGTCCGACAGGGGCGCGACTACGAGCAGTACTTC. It specifies CASLVRQGRDYEQYF.

CDR3 loop: CASSIIQSNEKLFF. The CDR3 DNA reads as TGTGCCAGTAGTATTATACAGTCTAATGAAAAACTGTTTTTT. The rearrangement joins TRBV19 to TRBJ1-4, with no clear D. This CDR3 has 14 amino acids. Germline V gene lookup returns CDR1 LNHDA and CDR2 SQIVND (reference sequence). V lost 3 bases and J 3 bases, leaving 8 bases between the germline ends. Full variable domain (missing parts from reference TRBV19 and TRBJ1-4): DGGITQSPKYLFRKEGQNVTLSCEQNLNHDAMYWYRQDPGQGLRLIYYSQIVNDFQKGDIAEGYSVSREKKESFPLTVTSAQKNPTAFYLCASSIIQSNEKLFFGSGTQLSVL.

The table lists this clone with a count of one. J is TRBJ1-5 and V is TRBV19, with D perhaps matching TRBD1 (6 bases). With 6 bases removed from V and 1 base from J, the gap between germline ends came to 13 bases. The germline V gene has CDR1 LNHDA and CDR2 SQIVND (reference sequence). CDR3 size: 15 residues. The CDR3 spells CASSKYRESNQPQHF. As DNA, the CDR3 is TGTGCCAGTAGCAAATACAGGGAAAGCAATCAGCCCCAGCATTTT.

The V call is TRBV4-1, the J call TRBJ2-1; 10 nucleotides agree with TRBD1. The CDR3 covers 16 residues. Germline CDR1 and CDR2: MGHRA and YSYEKL. The junction had 3 bases not matched to a gene; V was cut back by 1 base and J by 3 bases. The CDR3, as DNA: TGCGCCAGCAGCCAAGCCGGGACAGGGGTCTACAATGAGCAGTTCTTC. Translation gives CASSQAGTGVYNEQFF.

The genes are TRBV20-1 and TRBJ1-1; TRBD1 is a possible D gene (6 bases). Trimming cost V 7 bases and J 5 bases, with 11 bases left between them. Germline V gene data show CDR1 as DFQATT and CDR2 as SNEGSKA (reference sequence). The CDR3 covers 11 residues. CDR3 region: CSVPGVTEAFF. DNA of the CDR3: TGCAGTGTCCCAGGGGTTACTGAAGCTTTCTTT.

This clone has only one observation. The chain links TRBV25-1 to TRBJ2-3; possible D gene TRBD1, 6 bases. The ends were cut back, 7 bases at V and 1 base at J, with 6 bases in the middle. The CDR3 is made up of 12 amino acids. Germline loops: CDR1 MGHDK, CDR2 SYGVNS. The CDR3, as DNA: TGTGCCAGCAACAGGGGCACAGATACGCAGTATTTT. As protein: CASNRGTDTQYF.

The CDR3 loop is CASSLYVGANYGYTF. In nucleotides, the CDR3 is TGCGCCAGCAGCTTGTACGTGGGGGCCAACTATGGCTACACCTTC. The chain carries TRBV5-1 and TRBJ1-2; TRBD1 is a possible D gene (6 bases). This CDR3 has 15 amino acids. Germline V gives CDR1 SGHRS, CDR2 YFSETQ. The V and J ends lost 1 base and 2 bases respectively, with 12 bases between them.

This clone appeared a few times. The rearrangement joins TRBV7-3 to TRBJ1-1; D remains ambiguous. CDR3 size: 14 residues. V was trimmed by 2 bases and J by 1 base, leaving 8 bases between them. Germline lookup yields CDR1 SGHTA and CDR2 FQGTGA. This CDR3 reads CASSLGGGNTEAFF. The CDR3, as DNA: TGTGCCAGCAGCTTAGGTGGCGGGAACACTGAAGCTTTCTTT.

This chain connects TRBV9 to TRBJ2-1; 9 positions match TRBD2. The CDR3 extends over 17 amino acids. Germline values: CDR1 SGDLS, CDR2 YYNGEE. The V segment lost 3 bases and the J segment 4 bases; nucleotides outside the gene matches: 11. In nucleotides, the CDR3 is TGTGCCAGCAGCGAGAGATCGGGACTAGCCCCTTACAATGAGCAGTTCTTC. The encoded protein is CASSERSGLAPYNEQFF.

This clone was seen a single time. The CDR3 DNA sequence: TGTGCCAGCAGTTTAAGCGGGGGTCAGCCCCAGCATTTT. This translates into CASSLSGGQPQHF. V is TRBV28 and J is TRBJ1-5, with D maybe TRBD1 (5 bases). From germline, CDR1 is MDHEN and CDR2 SYDVKM. Trimming removed 2 bases from V and 6 bases from J, with 8 bases in between. This CDR3 has 13 amino acids. Full variable domain (remainder filled in from reference TRBV28 and TRBJ1-5): DVKVTQSSRYLVKRTGEKVFLECVQDMDHENMFWYRQDPGLGLRLIYFSYDVKMKEKGDIPEGYSVSREKKERFSLILESASTNQTSMYLCASSLSGGQPQHFGDGTRLSIL.

V is TRBV5-1 and J is TRBJ1-1; 10 bases align to TRBD1. CDR1 and CDR2 from the germline V gene are SGHRS and YFSETQ. V lost 0 bases, J lost 5 bases, and 4 bases stayed unmatched. The CDR3 totals 15 residues. CDR3 DNA sequence: TGCGCCAGCAGCTTGGTAGGACAGGGGGTTACTGAAGCTTTCTTT. The encoded protein is CASSLVGQGVTEAFF.

This rearrangement joins TRBV7-2 to TRBJ2-3; D possibly corresponds to TRBD1 (5 bases). V lost 4 bases and J lost 2, with 13 bases in between. Germline V gene lookup returns CDR1 SGHTA and CDR2 FQGNSA. CDR3 length equals 15 residues. The CDR3 DNA sequence: TGTGCCAGCAGCTCCTCCCCAGGGTTCACAGATACGCAGTATTTT. Translation: CASSSSPGFTDTQYF.

This chain uses TRBV11-3 with TRBJ2-2; a weak D match, TRBD1 (5 bases). V was trimmed by 3 bases and J by 4 bases, leaving 9 bases between them. The CDR3 consists of 14 residues. Per the germline V gene, CDR1 is SGHNT and CDR2 is YENEEA. The CDR3 bases are TGTGCCAGCAGCTTCACAGGTCTCACCGGGGAGCTGTTTTTT. Translated: CASSFTGLTGELFF.

The J gene is TRBJ2-5, the V gene TRBV5-1, with TRBD1 as a possible D gene (6 bases). Germline V gene data show CDR1 as SGHRS and CDR2 as YFSETQ. The CDR3 is 14 amino acids. Trimming took 4 bases from V and 4 from J, leaving 14 bases between them. The CDR3 loop reads CASSIRGLGETQYF. In nucleotides, the CDR3 is TGCGCCAGCAGCATCAGGGGCCTTGGAGAGACCCAGTACTTC.

This clone was detected once. The chain couples TRBV6-1 to TRBJ1-6; unclear D gene. Germline lookup yields CDR1 MNHNS and CDR2 SASEGT. The CDR3 runs to 11 residues. V was clipped by 5 bases and J by 8 bases, with 4 bases between them. Written as DNA, the CDR3 is TGTGCCAGCAGTCTTTATTCACCCCTCCACTTT. It encodes CASSLYSPLHF.

The chain couples TRBV30 to TRBJ1-5, with a possible D match to TRBD1 (6 bases). Per germline, CDR1 GTSNPN and CDR2 SVGIG (reference sequence). Trimming cost V 0 bases and J 4 bases, with 13 bases left between them. This CDR3 comprises 15 residues. The CDR3 coding sequence is TGTGCCTGGAGTGTAGGGGCAGGGACAAATCAGCCCCAGCATTTT. This sequence encodes CAWSVGAGTNQPQHF.

The rearrangement links TRBV5-4 to TRBJ1-6, with D maybe TRBD1 (5 bases). The CDR3 is made up of 13 amino acids. Trimming cost V 0 bases and J 8 bases, with 6 bases left between them. The germline V gene encodes CDR1 SGHNT and CDR2 YYREEE (reference sequence). CDR3 sequence (DNA): TGTGCCAGCAGCTTGGTAGGGGATTCACCCCTCCACTTT. This translates into CASSLVGDSPLHF.

V gene TRBV6-1 combines with J gene TRBJ2-5, with a possible D match to TRBD1 (5 bases). Germline V gene data show CDR1 as MNHNS and CDR2 as SASEGT. Trimming stripped 2 bases from V and 6 bases from J, with 19 bases between. This CDR3 spans 16 amino acids. CDR3 loop: CASSEPRTTYGQTQYF. Here the CDR3 DNA reads TGTGCCAGCAGTGAACCTAGGACAACCTACGGGCAGACCCAGTACTTC.